What follows is one T cell receptor (beta chain) and its context. Its antigen has not been determined. No base-level quality is on record; no much larger clone is a single base apart. Taken from cysteine to phenylalanine, the CDR3 has 16 residues. Kept here is only the CDR3 DNA, which spans 48 bases and is read in frame from base 1. At the junction V is shortened by 5 bases and J by 5 bases; bases outside the gene matches: 6. The germline V gene encodes CDR1 SEHNR and CDR2 FQNEAQ (reference sequence). Using the deep immunoSEQ assay, TCR CDR3 regions were amplified from genomic DNA by multiplex PCR. Extracted genomic DNA from each cell subset was spread evenly across all wells of several immunoSEQ 96-well plates, with each plate serving as a replicate. For sorted subsets, around 200 ng genomic DNA, equal to about 30,000 T cell genomes, was loaded into each replicate PCR. The purified libraries were quantified using a Qubit 3.0 fluorometer, sized with a Bioanalyzer 2100, and then quantified again using the KAPA Library Quantification kit. A separate single-read 150-cycle Illumina NextSeq 550 flow cell was used to sequence each immunoSEQ 96-well plate. Processing in the source paper ran as follows. Because the immunoSEQ output included only junctional sequences and no quality scores, the filtering could not be the same as the filtering used for full-length reads. Sequences were annotated with PyIR, a Python wrapper for IgBLAST v1.9, using IMGT germline references to assign V/J genes and CDR3. Reads with weak V/J assignments (E-value above 1e-6), missing CDR3, stop codons, out-of-frame junctions, or ambiguous translated residues were removed. A V3J clonotype was defined by an identical inferred V gene, J gene, and CDR3 amino acid sequence. To compute the percentage overlap between repertoires, the number of shared unique clonotypes was divided by the size of the smaller repertoire. RTK rarefaction, the Chao1 estimator, and Recon v2.1 estimates of unobserved clonotypes were used to assess repertoire richness. For all TCRbeta clonotypes obtained by the gDNA method from a few donors, generation probabilities were computed with OLGA. Entries here come from immuneACCESS through TCRdb and include only in-frame sequences with V and J called. Some clones fail to appear in such tables; in the studies checked, an unresolved V gene covers under half of the shortfall, and the cause of the remainder is unknown. From that table come the V and J calls and clone size; the DNA was used to work out D and trimming. The sample table contains around 1.5 million clones; only one count was recorded for roughly 98% of them. The ten top clones hold less than 0.55% of the sample.

The sample is drawn from a study of shared clonotypes between healthy human individuals (dated by TCRdb to between 2020 and 2021). In terms of the full investigation: Two women and three men aged 18 to 49 years were included in the cohort. Leukapheresis yielded between about 0.94 and 9.5 billion PBMCs per donor. The study deeply sequenced blood TCR repertoires of about 5 healthy adults to estimate repertoire size and the extent of clonotype sharing between individuals. Libraries were prepared and TCR repertoires were sequenced by different laboratories using diverse techniques, in order to increase sequencing depth and limit assay-specific biases. For each donor, CD4 naive and CD4 memory were each run on three plates, CD8 naive on two plates, and CD8 memory on one plate.

General conclusions and limits of the study: When four donors were compared, the shared fraction of clonotypes was around 4.6% for naive CD4, less than 4% for naive CD8, more than 2% for memory CD4, and less than 0.45% for memory CD8. Sampling was limited to blood, and TCR repertoires in tissue likely differ from TCR repertoires in blood. The small number of donors limited the genetic and exposure-history diversity represented. Estimated clonotype richness was generally larger for naive than for memory subsets. Compared with non-shared clonotypes, the clonotypes found in all four sorted-subset donors had higher generation probabilities. Based on pairwise subsampling, the degree of clonotype sharing among donors was expected to be affected by sequencing depth. Rarefaction of sorted-subset datasets indicated incomplete sequencing despite the large sequencing depth.

Donors were healthy HIV-negative adults with no recently reported acute infections or vaccinations. Every donor was a Caucasian adult living in Nashville, Tennessee, USA. CD4+ T cells were enriched by magnetic negative selection; naive cells were then positively selected on CD45RA, and the negative fraction formed the memory subset. Blood was obtained by leukapheresis, after which PBMCs were separated by Ficoll-Histopaque density gradient centrifugation and cryopreserved in liquid nitrogen vapor phase. Purity and quantity of every magnetically sorted T cell population were checked by analytical flow cytometry. Genomic DNA was isolated from every sorted fraction and measured by UV absorbance on a Nanodrop 2000c.

The receptor was derived from a man aged 25 to 40 in good health. The sequence is built from TRBV7-9 and TRBJ2-5, with TRBD2 matching 15 junction bases. The sample taken for sequencing was naive CD4+ T cells sorted from blood. The cell subset or site label for this specimen denotes: CD45RA+ positively selected. The nucleotides are TGTGCCAGCAGCCGGACTAGCGGGAGGGCCTGGGAGACCCAGTACTTC. Its coded protein is CASSRTSGRAWETQYF. Outside the CDR3, residues come from the reference TRBV7-9 and TRBJ2-5 proteins, so the full variable domain is: DTGVSQNPRHKITKRGQNVTFRCDPISEHNRLYWYRQTLGQGPEFLTYFQNEAQLEKSRLLSDRFSAERPKGSFSTLEIQRTEQGDSAMYLCASSRTSGRAWETQYFGPGTRLLVL.